Each of the 20 T cell receptor beta chains below was sequenced from the same sample in a study of neurological immune-mediated disorders. TCRdb ran MiXCR on the 5' RACE reads and lists one entry per CDR3 protein. The table shows tens of thousands of distinct CDR3 sequences, with 3.5% to 4% occurring only once. The material sequenced was CD4+ T cells from blood. These receptors were taken from a woman between 35 and 50 years old with multiple sclerosis.

The chain combines TRBV5-1 with TRBJ2-3; 11 bases match TRBD2. Germline-derived CDR1 and CDR2 are SGHRS and YFSETQ. CDR3 length: 16 amino acids. Unmatched junction bases numbered 4, after V lost 4 bases and J lost 0 bases. The CDR3 sequence is CASSASGGPSTDTQYF. For the CDR3, the DNA is TGCGCCAGCAGCGCTAGCGGGGGGCCAAGCACAGATACGCAGTATTTT. The whole variable domain, filled in from reference TRBV5-1 and TRBJ2-3, reads KAGVTQTPRYLIKTRGQQVTLSCSPISGHRSVSWYQQTPGQGLQFLFEYFSETQRNKGNFPGRFSGRQFSNSRSEMNVSTLELGDSALYLCASSASGGPSTDTQYFGPGTRLTVL.

This clonotype was found many times. The chain combines TRBV20-1 with TRBJ1-2, with unresolved D. There are 11 residues in the CDR3. Between the trimmed V and J ends, which lost 3 bases and 5 bases, there was a span of 7 bases. Looked up from germline, CDR1 is DFQATT and CDR2 is SNEGSKA (reference sequence). CDR3 region: CSASSLYGYTF. CDR3 DNA sequence: TGCAGTGCTAGTTCTCTATATGGCTACACCTTC.

This chain connects TRBV5-1 to TRBJ2-3; D is unclear. This CDR3 region has 14 residues. Germline V lookup: CDR1 SGHRS, CDR2 YFSETQ. V lost 4 bases and J lost 6, with 15 bases in between. Written as DNA, the CDR3 is TGCGCCAGCAGCGCCCAGAAGGGCGAGGATACGCAGTATTTT. It translates to CASSAQKGEDTQYF.

Many counts were recorded for this clonotype. This chain connects TRBV20-1 to TRBJ2-2, with unresolved D. The CDR3 sequence is 15 residues long. Germline CDR1 reads DFQATT; CDR2 reads SNEGSKA (reference sequence). The V gene lost 1 base and the J gene lost 3 bases, with 12 bases spanning the gap. CDR3 protein: CSARGSYRDTGELFF. The CDR3 nucleotides read TGCAGTGCTAGAGGCTCGTACCGGGACACCGGGGAGCTGTTTTTT.

This clonotype was counted at least ten times. The genes are TRBV20-1 and TRBJ1-1; no clear D gene. The length of the CDR3 is 13 residues. V gave up 2 bases and J gave up 1 base, with 8 bases separating them. Germline CDR1 reads DFQATT; CDR2 reads SNEGSKA (reference sequence). The CDR3 nucleotides are TGCAGTGCTAGAAGTCACTCGAACACTGAAGCTTTCTTT. Protein: CSARSHSNTEAFF.

This clonotype was recorded at least ten times. The chain couples TRBV2 to TRBJ2-1; unclear D gene. The germline V gene has CDR1 SNHLY and CDR2 FYNNEI. With 0 bases removed from V and 4 bases from J, the gap between germline ends came to 4 bases. The CDR3 runs 13 residues. The CDR3 DNA reads as TGTGCCAGCAGTGAAGCAGTTTACAATGAGCAGTTCTTC. Its translation: CASSEAVYNEQFF.

This clonotype appeared many times. This chain connects TRBV5-1 to TRBJ2-2; D uncertain. There are 14 residues in the CDR3. CDR1 and CDR2 from the germline V gene are SGHRS and YFSETQ. Trimming stripped 4 bases from V and 7 bases from J, with 14 bases between. The CDR3 reads CASSLAIEIGELFF. The CDR3 DNA follows: TGCGCCAGCAGCCTGGCGATAGAGATCGGGGAGCTGTTTTTT.

The sample holds many counts of this clonotype. The J gene is TRBJ2-3, the V gene TRBV15; D remains unclear. CDR1 LNHNV and CDR2 YYDKDF come from the germline V gene (reference sequence). Trimming removed 0 bases at V and 5 bases at J, with 9 bases between. The length of the CDR3 is 14 residues. CDR3 bases: TGTGCCACCAGCAGAGAGGGGTTCGGAGATACGCAGTATTTT. Amino acid sequence: CATSREGFGDTQYF.

This clonotype occurred a few times. The V and J genes are TRBV3-1 and TRBJ2-7, with 7 positions matching TRBD1. The CDR3 runs 17 residues. Germline CDR1 and CDR2: LGHDT and YNNKEL (reference sequence). Unmatched junction bases numbered 9, after V lost 1 base and J lost 0 bases. The DNA for the CDR3 is TGTGCCAGCAGCCAAGGAGAACGACAGGGAAGCTCCTACGAGCAGTACTTC. Amino acids: CASSQGERQGSSYEQYF.

There are many counts of this clonotype. This sequence joins TRBV6-4 and TRBJ1-1, with TRBD1 as a possible D gene (5 bases). The CDR3 length is 15 residues. Germline V CDR1 and CDR2: MRHNA, SNTAGT. Deletions cut 0 bases from V and 0 bases from J, with 8 bases between. In DNA form, the CDR3 reads TGTGCCAGCAGTGACTCGCCGGGGCTGAACACTGAAGCTTTCTTT. This encodes CASSDSPGLNTEAFF.

The chain is built from TRBV20-1 and TRBJ2-3; D unresolved. Germline V gives CDR1 DFQATT, CDR2 SNEGSKA (reference sequence). The CDR3 extends over 13 amino acids. V was cut by 2 bases and J by 1 base, with 7 bases left in between. The CDR3 region has the DNA TGCAGTGCTAGATCTGGCCGCACAGATACGCAGTATTTT. Protein: CSARSGRTDTQYF.

This clonotype was seen many times. V is TRBV2 and J is TRBJ1-1; weak D call: TRBD1 (5 bases). The germline V and J ends were trimmed by 4 bases and 2 bases, with 11 bases remaining between them. The CDR3 is 14 residues long. Per the germline V gene, CDR1 is SNHLY and CDR2 is FYNNEI. As DNA, the CDR3 is TGTGCCAGCAGTGCCGACAGATATAACACTGAAGCTTTCTTT. This codes for CASSADRYNTEAFF.

The CDR3 DNA reads as TGTGCCACCAGCAGAGGGTGGGGACGAAGGCGGTCTGAAGCTTTCTTT. This sequence encodes CATSRGWGRRRSEAFF. The genes are TRBV15 and TRBJ1-1; D perhaps matches TRBD1 (5 bases). The CDR3 is 16 amino acids. Germline assignment: CDR1 LNHNV and CDR2 YYDKDF (reference sequence). V dropped 1 base and J dropped 6 bases, with 18 bases sitting between them.

Many counts were recorded for this clonotype. The chain uses TRBV6-2 or TRBV6-3 and TRBJ1-4, with 8 bases matching TRBD1. The CDR3 totals 14 residues. Losses at the gene ends were 8 bases for V and 3 bases for J; bases not matched to a gene: 5. CDR1 and CDR2 (germline): MNHEY, SVGEGT. The CDR3 reads CASGRQGPNEKLFF. The CDR3, as DNA: TGTGCCAGCGGACGACAGGGGCCTAATGAAAAACTGTTTTTT.

The rearrangement uses TRBV9 and TRBJ1-3; D might be TRBD1 (5 bases). In germline, CDR1 is SGDLS, CDR2 YYNGEE. V lost 4 bases, J lost 5 bases, and 13 bases lay in between. The CDR3 consists of 14 residues. The CDR3 here is CASSHLTVRNTIYF. CDR3 DNA: TGTGCCAGCAGCCACCTGACAGTTCGAAACACCATATATTTT.

This clonotype was seen repeatedly, ten times or more. The genes are TRBV5-1 and TRBJ1-2; D uncertain. CDR1 and CDR2 from the germline V gene are SGHRS and YFSETQ. CDR3 size: 15 residues. Trimming took 0 bases from V and 2 from J, leaving 11 bases between them. The CDR3 loop is CASSLANGGNYGYTF. In DNA, the CDR3 is TGCGCCAGCAGCTTGGCCAATGGCGGAAACTATGGCTACACCTTC.

This clonotype was seen at least ten times. This chain joins TRBV29-1 and TRBJ1-1; 7 nucleotides align to TRBD1. CDR3 length: 10 residues. V lost 6 bases to trimming and J lost 8 bases; unmatched junction nucleotides: 3. Germline loops: CDR1 SQVTM, CDR2 ANQGSEA. The CDR3 nucleotides read TGCAGCGTAATGACAGGGGAAGCTTTCTTT. Encoded protein: CSVMTGEAFF. The complete variable domain, with remaining parts taken from reference TRBV29-1 and TRBJ1-1, reads SAVISQKPSRDICQRGTSLTIQCQVDSQVTMMFWYRQQPGQSLTLIATANQGSEATYESGFVIDKFPISRPNLTFSTLTVSNMSPEDSSIYLCSVMTGEAFFGQGTRLTVV.

This clonotype occurred a few times. One junction end disagrees with the germline gene, perhaps due to a read error. CDR3 loop: CASNYRLAGALDTQYF. DNA of the CDR3: TGTGCCAGCAACTACCGACTAGCGGGGGCCCTGGATACACAGTATTTT. The chain has TRBV7-9 and TRBJ2-3; TRBD2 matches at 12 bases. In germline, CDR1 is SEHNR, CDR2 FQNEAQ (reference sequence). The CDR3 spans 16 residues.

With regard to this clonotype: One junction end does not reproduce the germline sequence, and a read error may be involved. The rearrangement joins TRBV7-2 to TRBJ2-1; the D gene is possibly TRBD2 (5 bases). Germline V gene lookup returns CDR1 SGHTA and CDR2 FQGNSA. CDR3 length: 13 amino acids. CDR3 in DNA: TGTGTCAGCAGCCATGAGGGATGGAATGAGCAGTTCTTC. Translation: CVSSHEGWNEQFF. The full variable domain, in which reference TRBV7-2 and TRBJ2-1 provide the parts outside the CDR3, is GAGVSQSPSNKVTEKGKDVELRCDPISGHTALYWYRQSLGQGLEFLIYFQGNSAPDKSGLPSDRFSAERTGGSVSTLTIQRTQQEDSAVYLCVSSHEGWNEQFFGPGTRLTVL.

This clonotype was observed many times. The gene calls are TRBV18 and TRBJ1-2; D not certain. This CDR3 is 13 amino acids long. CDR1 and CDR2 (germline): KGHSH, LQKENI. Trimming removed 0 bases from V and 8 bases from J, with 10 bases in between. CDR3 DNA: TGTGCCAGCTCACCACCCGTCTCGAGGGGCTACACCTTC. Its translation: CASSPPVSRGYTF.